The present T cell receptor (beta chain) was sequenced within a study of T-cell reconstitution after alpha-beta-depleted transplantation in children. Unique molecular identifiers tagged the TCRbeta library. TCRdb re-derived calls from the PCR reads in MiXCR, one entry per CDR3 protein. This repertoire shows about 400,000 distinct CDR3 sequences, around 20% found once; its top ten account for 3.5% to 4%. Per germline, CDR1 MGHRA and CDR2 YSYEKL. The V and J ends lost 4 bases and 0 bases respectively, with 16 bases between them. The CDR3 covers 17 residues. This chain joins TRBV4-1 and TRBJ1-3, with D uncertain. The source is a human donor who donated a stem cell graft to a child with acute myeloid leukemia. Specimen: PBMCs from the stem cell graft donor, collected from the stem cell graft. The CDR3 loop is CASSPSEGTASGNTIYF. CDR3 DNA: TGCGCCAGCAGCCCAAGCGAGGGAACAGCCTCTGGAAACACCATATATTTT.